This T cell receptor (beta chain) was captured in a study of beta chain features in type 1 diabetes (dated by TCRdb to 2016 to 2019). Regarding the study in general: Mean age, gender distribution, total cell number and subset yield did not differ between patients and healthy donors. A total of under 140,000,000 sorted cells were examined across all samples, and the number of cells per subset was strongly correlated with RNA yield. In the study, recently diagnosed type 1 diabetes patients and matched healthy donors were compared on the TCRB repertoires of their sorted circulating CD4+ T cell subsets. Naive and central memory subsets were obtained from all 28 donors, but regulatory and stem cell-like memory subsets were isolated from only 8 patients and 8 healthy donors. General conclusions and limits of the study: Shorter templates might have been favored by PCR, but patient and control samples were amplified and corrected together, so both groups would have been affected equally by any skew. The naive, central memory and regulatory TCRB repertoires appeared to resemble one another more closely among patients than among healthy donors. Because cDNA was sequenced instead of genomic DNA, activated cells with high expression could be over-represented, although the groups did not differ in activation or CD3 levels. At VDJ recombination sites, patients with type 1 diabetes made fewer insertions and deleted more nucleotides, a pattern implying thymic rearrangement abnormalities. Type 1 diabetes patients showed a moderate but significant shortening of TCRB CDR3 length in all four CD4+ subsets. Because small numbers of individuals were included in the HLA sub-analyses, any influence of HLA type on TCRB rearrangement was left unresolved.

This clone has more than one count but fewer than ten. Its antigen remains undetermined. Base qualities are not at hand, and no much larger clone is one base apart. Each donor gave one peripheral blood draw, averaging about 100 mL, which was collected into heparinised tubes. A BD FACSAria II was used to sort naive, central memory, regulatory and stem cell-like memory CD4+ T cells with a panel that included CD45RO, CCR7, CD25, CD127, CD95 and CD27. A purity above 95% was achieved for all sorted populations. Right away, PBMCs were isolated by Lymphoprep density gradient centrifugation and were stained directly, with no culture step. So that batch effects would be minimized, each experiment stained and sorted samples in pairs, pairing one healthy donor with one patient. The High Capacity cDNA Reverse Transcription Kit was used to reverse transcribe all of the isolated RNA, meaning that expressed TCRB transcripts were what got sequenced. Naive, central memory and regulatory T cell samples underwent deep immunoSEQ sequencing, averaging about 3.5 million total reads per sample. Sorted cells were lysed in RLT buffer, and RNA was extracted using DNase-treated RNeasy Micro or Mini kits according to cell number. To prevent cross-contamination, every cell subset was processed on its own, while patient and healthy donor samples were processed together. Using the immunoSEQ multiplex PCR, TCRB sequences were amplified from cDNA into 87-bp fragments spanning the CDR3 region. Sequencing of the amplicons was performed on the Illumina HiSeq platform. The paper's data handling went like this. PCR bias was computationally corrected using synthetic template baselines, reads within Hamming distance 2 were collapsed, and singletons that could not be merged were discarded. By aligning reads against IMGT, V, D and J genes, CDR3 length, and insertions or deletions at six rearrangement sites were assigned. Clonotype counts were normalized to sorted cell number within each subset before computing true diversity and Gini coefficients with the tcR R package. Repertoire sharing was quantified using the overlap coefficient calculated on TCRB nucleotide sequences. Entries here come from immuneACCESS through TCRdb and include only in-frame sequences with V and J called. Some clones fail to appear in such tables; in the studies checked, an unresolved V gene covers under half of the shortfall, and the cause of the remainder is unknown. V and J calls and clone size follow that table, whereas D and trimming were derived from the DNA. The sample table lists about 150,000 clones, around 10% of them with a count of one. The ten largest clones add up to roughly 1.9% of the sample.

Reading the germline V gene gives CDR1 SGHRS and CDR2 YFSETQ. Its CDR3 holds 15 amino acids, cysteine through phenylalanine. Just CDR3 DNA is preserved here, 45 bases in frame from base 1. V is pruned by 3 bases and J by 7 bases, leaving 3 bases of the junction without a gene match. Sequencing was performed on central memory CD4+ T cells from blood. The chain is encoded by TRBV5-1 joined to TRBJ2-2, with 13 middle bases fitting TRBD2. This TCR was sampled from a man in his late teens or twenties in good health. The CDR3 reads as follows: CASSWTSGRSGELFF. In nucleotides, the sequence is TGCGCCAGCAGCTGGACTAGCGGGAGAAGCGGGGAGCTGTTTTTT.